These 26 T cell receptor beta chains were all obtained from the same sample, sequenced in a study of OX40 agonist ivuxolimab in advanced cancers. TCRdb's table, derived via immunoSEQ multiplex PCR, lists solely in-frame clones and lacks some. Of 60,000 to 85,000 clones in the sample, 87% were seen once. The specimen was CD4+ or CD8+ T cells sorted from blood, collected in a trial of the OX40 agonist ivuxolimab. The origin of the receptors is an adult with an advanced solid tumor such as melanoma, head and neck, liver or kidney cancer.

The rearrangement uses TRBV18 and TRBJ2-5, with D unclear. The CDR3 spans 13 residues. Germline V gives CDR1 KGHSH, CDR2 LQKENI. The ends were cut back, 3 bases at V and 1 base at J, with 6 bases in the middle. The CDR3 protein is CASSPSIQETQYF. CDR3 bases: TGTGCCAGCTCACCCTCGATCCAAGAGACCCAGTACTTC.

CDR3 bases: TGTGCCAGTACTCAAACAGGGGGCGGCAGCTACACCTTC. Its translation: CASTQTGGGSYTF. The rearrangement uses TRBV19 and TRBJ1-2; 9 bases line up with TRBD1. The CDR3 runs to 13 residues. V shed 7 bases and J 9 bases; nucleotides not matched to a gene: 9. From germline, CDR1 is LNHDA and CDR2 SQIVND (reference sequence).

This clone is a singleton in its sample. V usage is TRBV29-1 and J usage is TRBJ2-7, with D maybe TRBD2 (5 bases). The length of the CDR3 is 11 residues. In germline, CDR1 is SQVTM, CDR2 ANQGSEA. Trimming cost V 7 bases and J 3 bases, with 10 bases left between them. In DNA, the CDR3 is TGCAGCGGAATCCGGGGCTACGAGCAGTACTTC. Translated: CSGIRGYEQYF.

The chain is built from TRBV30 and TRBJ1-5, with TRBD1 as a possible D gene (5 bases). This CDR3 is built from 14 residues. CDR1 and CDR2 from the germline V gene are GTSNPN and SVGIG (reference sequence). V dropped 0 bases and J dropped 6 bases, with 12 bases sitting between them. CDR3: CAWSVLGGGQPQHF. As DNA, the CDR3 is TGTGCCTGGAGTGTACTGGGGGGAGGTCAGCCCCAGCATTTT.

The rearrangement joins TRBV2 to TRBJ1-2; D may be TRBD1 (5 bases). CDR3 size: 15 residues. Between the trimmed V and J ends, which lost 7 bases and 8 bases, there was a span of 23 bases. Germline CDR1 SNHLY, CDR2 FYNNEI. The CDR3: CASTERGTLGVGYTF. The CDR3 bases are TGTGCCAGCACCGAAAGAGGGACCTTAGGGGTAGGCTACACCTTC.

The chain uses TRBV29-1 and TRBJ2-3; D remains unclear. Per germline, CDR1 SQVTM and CDR2 ANQGSEA. This CDR3 is 15 amino acids long. The germline V and J ends were trimmed by 3 bases and 6 bases, with 19 bases remaining between them. Here the CDR3 DNA reads TGCAGCGTTGACGGCTCCGCCTTTCTTGGGGATACGCAGTATTTT. This codes for CSVDGSAFLGDTQYF.

The chain joins TRBV4-1 to TRBJ2-3; 8 nucleotides agree with TRBD1. Per the germline V gene, CDR1 is MGHRA and CDR2 is YSYEKL. This CDR3 spans 16 amino acids. Trimming took 4 bases from V and 3 from J; bases not matched to a gene: 9. The CDR3 nucleotides are TGCGCCAGCAGCCCGGGCCAGGGGGCAACGACAGATACGCAGTATTTT. This gives the protein CASSPGQGATTDTQYF.

This clone appeared a single time. The chain carries TRBV7-2 and TRBJ2-7; TRBD1 aligns across 10 bases. V shed 1 base and J 2 bases; nucleotides not matched to a gene: 2. Germline V CDR1 and CDR2: SGHTA, FQGNSA. The CDR3 runs to 15 residues. CDR3 protein: CASSLGGQGAYEQYF. As DNA, the CDR3 is TGTGCCAGCAGCTTAGGAGGACAGGGGGCCTACGAGCAGTACTTC.

The chain carries TRBV19 and TRBJ2-5, with D perhaps matching TRBD2 (5 bases). Looked up from germline, CDR1 is LNHDA and CDR2 is SQIVND (reference sequence). The CDR3 sequence is 13 residues long. The V end was cut by 3 bases, the J end by 4 bases, with 9 bases between. For the CDR3, the DNA is TGTGCCAGTAGTATCGAACTAGGAGAGACCCAGTACTTC. Protein: CASSIELGETQYF.

The sample holds one count of this clone. The chain combines TRBV18 with TRBJ1-1, with D maybe TRBD1 (6 bases). Germline CDR1 is KGHSH and CDR2 is LQKENI. The CDR3 contains 12 residues. V shed 4 bases and J shed 3 bases, with 6 bases lying between them. The CDR3 reads CASSRQDTEAFF. The CDR3, as DNA: TGTGCCAGCTCACGACAGGACACTGAAGCTTTCTTT. Full variable domain (remainder filled in from reference TRBV18 and TRBJ1-1): NAGVMQNPRHLVRRRGQEARLRCSPMKGHSHVYWYRQLPEEGLKFMVYLQKENIIDESGMPKERFSAEFPKEGPSILRIQQVVRGDSAAYFCASSRQDTEAFFGQGTRLTVV.

The V gene is TRBV30, the J gene TRBJ1-1; D call uncertain. The germline V gene has CDR1 GTSNPN and CDR2 SVGIG (reference sequence). Trimming removed 4 bases at V and 0 bases at J, with 6 bases between. This CDR3 has 12 residues. In nucleotides, the CDR3 is TGTGCCTGGACGGATTTGAACACTGAAGCTTTCTTT. Translating it yields CAWTDLNTEAFF.

The chain carries TRBV5-4 and TRBJ1-3; 7 positions match TRBD1. Per germline, CDR1 SGHNT and CDR2 YYREEE (reference sequence). This CDR3 spans 14 amino acids. J lost 4 bases, V lost 2 bases, and 3 bases had no gene match. For the CDR3, the DNA is TGTGCCAGCAGCTTCACAGGGGAAGGAAACACCATATATTTT. This encodes CASSFTGEGNTIYF.

The V and J genes are TRBV5-8 and TRBJ1-2; 8 bases fit TRBD1. Germline loops: CDR1 SGHTS, CDR2 YDEGEE. This CDR3 comprises 14 residues. The ends lost 4 bases at V and 4 bases at J; junction bases unmatched: 6. The CDR3 sequence is CASSPRTGSYGYTF. The CDR3 DNA reads as TGTGCCAGCAGCCCTAGGACAGGGAGCTATGGCTACACCTTC.

The V and J genes are TRBV29-1 and TRBJ2-3; 11 nucleotides agree with TRBD1. Germline V gene sequence: CDR1 SQVTM, CDR2 ANQGSEA. The CDR3 is 18 residues long. Losses at the gene ends were 3 bases for V and 3 bases for J; bases not matched to a gene: 14. CDR3 sequence: CSVDRKFSGQGGTDTQYF. CDR3 nucleotides: TGCAGCGTTGATAGAAAATTTTCGGGACAGGGGGGTACAGATACGCAGTATTTT.

This clone was counted only a few times. The gene calls are TRBV19 and TRBJ2-2; possibly TRBD1 or TRBD2 for D (5 bases each). The CDR3 is made up of 14 amino acids. Trimming pared 7 bases from V and 5 bases from J, leaving 14 bases between. Germline V gene sequence: CDR1 LNHDA, CDR2 SQIVND (reference sequence). CDR3 residues: CASKGRELTGELFF. Written as DNA, the CDR3 is TGTGCCAGTAAGGGCAGGGAGTTAACCGGGGAGCTGTTTTTT.

This clone was detected once. V gene TRBV19 combines with J gene TRBJ2-1, with 12 bases matching TRBD2. The germline CDR1 and CDR2 sequences are LNHDA and SQIVND (reference sequence). This CDR3 has 13 residues. V shed 10 bases, J shed 6 bases, and the junction held 4 bases outside the gene matches. The CDR3 is CATRLAGVNEQFF. CDR3 DNA: TGTGCCACTAGACTAGCGGGGGTCAATGAGCAGTTCTTC.

This clone was seen a handful of times. The chain recombines TRBV30 with TRBJ1-1; maybe TRBD1 (5 bases). This CDR3 spans 15 amino acids. Trimming removed 4 bases from V and 1 base from J, with 16 bases in between. The germline V gene encodes CDR1 GTSNPN and CDR2 SVGIG (reference sequence). CDR3 protein: CAWTTPGRPNTEAFF. CDR3 in DNA: TGTGCCTGGACCACCCCGGGACGGCCGAACACTGAAGCTTTCTTT.

This clone was found once. V is TRBV6-1 and J is TRBJ1-5; 10 bases are a match to TRBD1. After removal of 4 bases from V and 7 bases from J, the junction contained 7 bases not matched to a gene. The CDR3 totals 15 residues. CDR1 is MNHNS, CDR2 SASEGT, per germline. The CDR3: CASSGQGALPQPQHF. The CDR3 DNA follows: TGTGCCAGCAGTGGACAGGGGGCGCTTCCCCAGCCCCAGCATTTT.

The chain joins TRBV13 to TRBJ2-6; 15 nucleotides match TRBD2. The CDR3 extends over 20 amino acids. The germline V gene has CDR1 PRHDT and CDR2 FYEKMQ (reference sequence). Trimming cost V 0 bases and J 2 bases; bases outside gene matches: 5. The CDR3 bases are TGTGCCAGCAGCTTAGGAGGTGGACTAGCGGGAGGGCCTGGGGCCAACGTCCTGACTTTC. Translated, it gives CASSLGGGLAGGPGANVLTF.

The rearrangement uses TRBV27 and TRBJ1-1, with 8 bases aligning to TRBD1. Germline V CDR1 and CDR2: MNHEY, SMNVEV (reference sequence). The ends lost 8 bases at V and 4 bases at J; junction bases unmatched: 6. The CDR3 has 13 residues. The CDR3 sequence: CASGPTGGTEAFF. CDR3 nucleotide sequence: TGTGCCAGCGGTCCTACAGGGGGCACTGAAGCTTTCTTT.

V gene TRBV10-1 combines with J gene TRBJ1-5, with 10 bases aligning to TRBD1. V dropped 9 bases and J dropped 4; count of bases not matched to a gene: 9. Germline V gene sequence: CDR1 WNHNN, CDR2 SYGVQD (reference sequence). CDR3 length: 15 amino acids. The CDR3 sequence: CARDGTGEYNQPQHF. As DNA, the CDR3 is TGCGCCAGGGACGGGACAGGGGAATATAATCAGCCCCAGCATTTT.

Only one count was recorded for this clone. The chain has TRBV2 and TRBJ2-1; 10 nucleotides line up with TRBD2. This CDR3 comprises 11 residues. Per the germline V gene, CDR1 is SNHLY and CDR2 is FYNNEI. Losses at the gene ends were 6 bases for V and 12 bases for J; bases not matched to a gene: 2. In nucleotides, the CDR3 is TGTGCCAGCAGGCTAGCGGGGGTGCAGTTCTTC. Amino acid sequence: CASRLAGVQFF.

The chain employs TRBV19 and TRBJ2-7; 8 bases agree with TRBD2. The germline V gene encodes CDR1 LNHDA and CDR2 SQIVND (reference sequence). The trim removed 6 bases at V and 4 bases at J, leaving 5 bases unmatched. The CDR3 sequence is 13 residues long. The CDR3 loop reads CASRNSGTYEQYF. Here the CDR3 DNA reads TGTGCCAGTAGGAATAGCGGGACGTACGAGCAGTACTTC.

The genes are TRBV7-2 and TRBJ1-2; D gene ambiguous. The germline V and J ends were trimmed by 1 base and 0 bases, with 6 bases remaining between them. The V gene's germline CDR1 is SGHTA and CDR2 FQGNSA. This CDR3 has 14 amino acids. The CDR3 here is CASSLVGANYGYTF. The CDR3 DNA follows: TGTGCCAGCAGCTTAGTTGGAGCTAACTATGGCTACACCTTC.

The chain uses TRBV5-6 and TRBJ1-2; D might be TRBD1 (5 bases). V lost 2 bases and J 4 bases, leaving 9 bases between the germline ends. The CDR3 spans 13 residues. Germline V gene lookup returns CDR1 SGHDT and CDR2 YYEEEE. CDR3 sequence (DNA): TGTGCCAGCAGCTTACGGCAGGGCTATGGCTACACCTTC. Encoded protein: CASSLRQGYGYTF.

The rearrangement links TRBV13 to TRBJ2-6, with D unresolved. Germline CDR1 is PRHDT and CDR2 is FYEKMQ (reference sequence). V shed 1 base and J shed 0 bases, with 10 bases lying between them. This CDR3 contains 17 residues. The CDR3 bases are TGTGCCAGCAGCTTAGTGCGGCAGCACTCTGGGGCCAACGTCCTGACTTTC. Protein: CASSLVRQHSGANVLTF.